Here is one T cell receptor (beta chain) with its context. The table lists this clonotype with a few counts. No antigen is known for it. One base away there is no much larger clone; base qualities are not given. This record belongs to a study of blood T cells in healthy people across ages (dated by TCRdb to between 2014 and 2016). Turning to the overall study: In model experiments, roughly one uniquely barcoded TCR beta cDNA molecule per two T cells was captured by template switching. To avoid experimental bias, donors of different ages were randomly spread across the sequencing lanes. Donors were grouped into four age groups: young (average approximately 15 years), middle-aged (under 40), aged (roughly 67) and long-lived (over 80). The study measured age-related changes in TCR beta repertoire diversity using deep sequencing normalized with unique cDNA molecular identifiers. For two donors (one aged 18 to 30 and one aged 80 or older), the study analyzed two additional independent replicas of 1 million unique cDNA reads from the same blood draw. The paper as a whole reports these results and caveats: The percentage of naive T cells measured by flow cytometry correlated strongly with observed TCR beta diversity. Since profiling was done on bulk unsorted PBMCs, naive and antigen-experienced compartments could not be conclusively compared. Donor CMV infection status was unknown, potentially confounding age-related changes in expanded clonotypes. Estimates of total diversity based on one million sequenced T cells were considered lower bounds and underestimates. Compared with the aged group, the long-lived group had more naive CD4+ T cells, fewer expanded clones and increased TCR diversity, a pattern suggesting age selection. Observed TCR beta diversity per million T cells fell roughly linearly with age, and a significant reduction was already apparent by age roughly 41.

Donors were a few dozen systemically healthy Caucasian individuals from Russia aged roughly 6 to 100 years. Around 9.9 milliliters of peripheral blood were collected from each donor into EDTA-treated Vacutainer tubes. Ficoll-Paque density-gradient centrifugation was used to isolate PBMCs, with at least 7 million per sample. Trizol reagent was used to extract total RNA from the PBMCs, yielding at least 6 micrograms per sample. Naive CD45RAhigh/CD27high T cell percentages were measured by flow cytometry on a PBMC aliquot from every donor. To prepare the library, 5' RACE was applied. TCRdb lists the instrument as Illumina HiSeq 2500. A second about 7 to 12 cycle PCR used a sample-barcoded 5' primer and a J-beta primer mix. A template-switch 5' adaptor carrying 12 random nucleotides introduced a unique molecular identifier onto each TCR beta cDNA molecule. Each sample yielded at least 2.5 million CDR3-containing paired-end reads. First-strand cDNA was synthesized from all RNA with the Mint cDNA synthesis kit, primed by a TRBC-specific oligonucleotide. All cDNA was treated with uracil-DNA glycosylase and then went through a first 18-cycle PCR with the universal primers M1SS and BC2_uni_R. On the study's bioinformatics: Each sample was normalized by randomly selecting 1 million high-quality reads, each carrying a distinct molecular identifier. Reads sharing molecular identifiers were discarded rather than binned into consensus sequences. CDR3 identification, clonotype clustering and error correction used MiTCR with a Q25 quality threshold and the strictest error-elimination algorithm. Lower-bound total TCR beta diversity was estimated with a nonparametric unseen species model using Euler transformation. TCRdb reran the public reads through fastp at Q25 and MiXCR, keeping productive beta chains. Here each entry gathers all rows of one CDR3 protein and keeps the most common genes and DNA. TCRdb's processing, not the study's, gives the V and J calls here. A total of fewer than 2,000,000 distinct CDR3 sequences appear in this sample, roughly 32% of them only once. Roughly 10% of the sample rests with the top ten.

The receptor's source is a woman aged 25 to 39 in good health. Source material: blood.

The CDR3 corresponds to CASSGGLIRGDEQFF. In nucleotides, the sequence is TGTGCCAGCAGTGGTGGGCTGATCCGAGGCGATGAGCAGTTCTTC. The V and J segments used are TRBV6-1 and TRBJ2-1; no D gene call is confident. The CDR3, from cysteine to phenylalanine, totals 15 residues. The DNA shown is the 45-base CDR3, in frame from base 1. Sequences MNHNS (CDR1) and SASEGT (CDR2) are obtained from the germline V gene. V and J lose 4 bases and 8 bases, and a span of 18 bases separates them.